This T cell receptor beta chain originates from a study of molecular identifiers for immune sequencing clone quantification (dated by TCRdb to 2016 to 2018). About the investigation overall: For a replicate experiment, RNA from around 20,000 or 100,000 naive CD8 T cells was divided into five aliquots, and four of the five aliquots were sequenced. The study was a methods study using CD8 T cells to benchmark molecular-identifier clustering-based TCR repertoire sequencing (MIDCIRS) and TCR RNA copy counting.

The receptor library was made with PCR. The sequencer listed for this sample is NextSeq 500. Bulk TCR libraries were made following a previously described method, with the TCR primers given in Table S5. The Qiagen AllPrep DNA/RNA kit was used to purify total RNA. Reads from multiple sequencing runs of the same library were pooled before analysis. The paper's data handling went like this. Only reads with exact TCR constant sequence were kept, trimmed to 150 nt, and grouped by their 12-nt molecular barcodes. Reads in each barcode group were sub-clustered using a 15% Levenshtein threshold, and a quality-weighted consensus sequence was built for each RNA molecule. Non-functional sequences were discarded, and so were lower-count sequences lying one edit away from another sequence. Barcode sub-clusters with fewer than 20% of the maximum read count were removed, based on fitting two negative binomial distributions. Starting from the raw public reads, TCRdb applied fastp trimming at Q25, assembled clones with MiXCR and retained in-frame beta chains. Rows matching on CDR3 protein sequence are summarized as one entry with the most common DNA and genes. What appears here as the V and J calls and clone size reflects TCRdb's work, not the paper's. The sample table holds around 480,000 distinct CDR3 sequences, of which about 26% were seen once. The top ten clonotypes cover about 0.75% of the sample.

The sample holds a few counts of this clonotype. Its antigen has not been determined. Base qualities are not provided; no much larger clone lies one nucleotide away. Naive CD8 T cell libraries were made from 20,000 to 1,000,000 sorted cells using 10%, 30% or 50% of purified RNA. Naive CD8 T cells, defined as CD8+CD4-CCR7+CD45RA+, were FACS-sorted into RLT Plus buffer on a BD FACSAria II. Ten to eleven TCR copies' worth of Jurkat RNA were spiked into about 20,000-1,000,000 naive CD8 T cell samples to test detection sensitivity. Enrichment of CD8 T cells was done with RosetteSep CD8+ T Cell Enrichment Cocktail plus Ficoll-Paque, and ACK red cell lysis came afterward. What the research found in general, with its limitations: In CMV-specific effector cells, over 97% of molecules were held by clones above 20 RNA copies, whereas under 1% of molecules were held by such clones in naive cells. Modeling indicated about three TCR RNA copies recovered per cell, compared with about ten by digital PCR, which implies a capture efficiency of around 31%. Spiked-in Jurkat TCR RNA equivalent to a single cell was reported to be detectable even among one million naive CD8 T cells. Naive libraries contained spiked-in Jurkat TCR RNA (approximately ten copies' worth), which is not part of the donor repertoire. When barcode sub-clustering was left out, chimeric consensus sequences inflated TCR diversity, with chimeras reaching as high as 47%. Highly expanded clone sizes could be underestimated because identical TCR molecules may share a barcode.

According to the germline V gene, CDR1 reads LGHNA and CDR2 reads YSLEER. Trimming costs V 0 bases and J 7 bases, and their ends lie 15 bases apart. Including the terminal cysteine and phenylalanine, the CDR3 comprises 15 residues. Here the CDR3 DNA is all that survives: 45 bases in frame from base 1. This chain is built from TRBV4-3 and TRBJ1-2; the D gene is unclear. The sample taken for sequencing was naive CD8+ T cells from blood, with Jurkat cell RNA spiked in. Explained via the paper, the cell subset or site label denotes: FACS-sorted CD8+CD4-CCR7+CD45RA+ naive T cells. This TCR came from a human donor in good health. Some libraries in this study had Jurkat cell RNA spiked in. The CDR3 protein: CASSQEKNLRSGYTF. The sequence in DNA is TGCGCCAGCAGCCAAGAAAAGAATTTGCGGAGTGGCTACACCTTC.